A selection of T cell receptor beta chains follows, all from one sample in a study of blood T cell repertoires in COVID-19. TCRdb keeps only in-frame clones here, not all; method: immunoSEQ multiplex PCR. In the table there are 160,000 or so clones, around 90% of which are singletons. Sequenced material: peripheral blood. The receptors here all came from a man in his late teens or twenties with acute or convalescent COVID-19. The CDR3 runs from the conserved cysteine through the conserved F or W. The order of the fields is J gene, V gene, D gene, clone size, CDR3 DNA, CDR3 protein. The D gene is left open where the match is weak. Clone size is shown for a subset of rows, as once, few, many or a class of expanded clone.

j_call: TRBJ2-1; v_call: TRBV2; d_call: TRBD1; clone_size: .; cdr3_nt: TGTGCCAGTAGGGGGCTTAGCTCCTACAATGAGCAGTTCTTC; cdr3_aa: CASRGLSSYNEQFF
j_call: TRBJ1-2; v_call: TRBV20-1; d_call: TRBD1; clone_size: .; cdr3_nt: TGCAGTGCTAGTCGGCAGGGGGAAGGCGGCTACACCTTC; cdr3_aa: CSASRQGEGGYTF
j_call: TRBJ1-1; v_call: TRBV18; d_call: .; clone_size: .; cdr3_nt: TGTGCCAGCTCACCATCATCAGTCGGTTATGCGGGCACTGAAGCTTTCTTT; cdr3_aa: CASSPSSVGYAGTEAFF
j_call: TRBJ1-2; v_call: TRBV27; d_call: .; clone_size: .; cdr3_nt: TGTGCCAGCAGTCCCACTAGAGGAGGGGATGGCTACACCTTC; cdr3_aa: CASSPTRGGDGYTF
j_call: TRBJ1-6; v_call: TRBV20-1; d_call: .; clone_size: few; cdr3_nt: TGCAGTGCTAGTCCCCAGGAAATGAATTCACCCCTCCACTTT; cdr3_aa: CSASPQEMNSPLHF
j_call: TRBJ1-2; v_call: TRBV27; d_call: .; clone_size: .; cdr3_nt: TGTGCCAGCAGTTTTGGGGGTGGGGGGACCGCTGGCTATGGCTACACCTTC; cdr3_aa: CASSFGGGGTAGYGYTF
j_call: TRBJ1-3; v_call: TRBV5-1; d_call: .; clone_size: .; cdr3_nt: TGCGCCAGCAGCTCAAGCCAGGGTACAGGAAACACCATATATTTT; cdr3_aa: CASSSSQGTGNTIYF
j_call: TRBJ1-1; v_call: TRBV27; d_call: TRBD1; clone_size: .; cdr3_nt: TGTGCCAGCAGTTATCAGGTGGGACAGTTGAACACTGAAGCTTTCTTT; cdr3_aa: CASSYQVGQLNTEAFF
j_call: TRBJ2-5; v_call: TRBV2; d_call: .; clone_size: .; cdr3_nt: TGTGCCAGCAGTCGACAGGTCCAAGAGACCCAGTACTTC; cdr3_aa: CASSRQVQETQYF
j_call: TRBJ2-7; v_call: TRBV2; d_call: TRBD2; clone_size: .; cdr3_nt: TGTGCCAGCAGTGACGGGGTAGCGGGATCGTCCTACGAGCAGTACTTC; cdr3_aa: CASSDGVAGSSYEQYF
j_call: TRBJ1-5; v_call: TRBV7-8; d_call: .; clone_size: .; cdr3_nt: TGTGCCAGCAGCTTAGATTCCCGGGGGGCGGGGATCGGAAGCAATCAGCCCCAGCATTTT; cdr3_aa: CASSLDSRGAGIGSNQPQHF
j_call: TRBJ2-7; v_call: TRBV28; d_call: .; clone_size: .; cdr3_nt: TGTGCCAGCAGTTTATACCGCTTTTGGGCCCCATCCTACGAGCAGTACTTC; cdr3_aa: CASSLYRFWAPSYEQYF
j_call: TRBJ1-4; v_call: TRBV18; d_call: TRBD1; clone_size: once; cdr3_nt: TGTGCCAGCTCACCAGGTGACAGGGAGAAACTGTTTTTT; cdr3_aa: CASSPGDREKLFF
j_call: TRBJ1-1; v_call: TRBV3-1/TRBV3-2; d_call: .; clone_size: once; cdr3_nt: TGTGCCAGCAGCCAAGGGGCGGGGAGGCCTGAAGCTTTCTTT; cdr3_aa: CASSQGAGRPEAFF
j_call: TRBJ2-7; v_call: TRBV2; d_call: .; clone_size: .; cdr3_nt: TGTGCCAGCAGCCCCCTAGGGGCAGGGGTGTCCGCTTACGAGCAGTACTTC; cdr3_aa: CASSPLGAGVSAYEQYF
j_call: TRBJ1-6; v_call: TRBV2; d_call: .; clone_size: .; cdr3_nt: TGTGCCAGCAGTGAAAACAGGGCGGGAGAGTCACCCCTCCACTTT; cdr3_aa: CASSENRAGESPLHF
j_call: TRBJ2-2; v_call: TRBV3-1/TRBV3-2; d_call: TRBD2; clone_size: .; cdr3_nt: TGTGCCAGCAGCCTAACTAGCGGGAGGGGCGGGCAGCTGTTTTTT; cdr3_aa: CASSLTSGRGGQLFF
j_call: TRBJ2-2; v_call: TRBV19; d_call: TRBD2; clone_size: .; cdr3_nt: TGTGCCAGTAGGTCAGCGGGGGGCTACACCGGGGAGCTGTTTTTT; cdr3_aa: CASRSAGGYTGELFF
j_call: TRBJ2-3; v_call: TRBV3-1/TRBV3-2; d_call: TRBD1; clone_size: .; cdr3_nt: TGTGCCAGCAGCCAAAGCTCCCAGGGGGCAAGGGGCACAGATACGCAGTATTTT; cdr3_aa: CASSQSSQGARGTDTQYF
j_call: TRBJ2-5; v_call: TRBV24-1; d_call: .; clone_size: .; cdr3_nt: TGTGCCACCAGTGGCGAGGAAGAGACCCAGTACTTC; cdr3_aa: CATSGEEETQYF
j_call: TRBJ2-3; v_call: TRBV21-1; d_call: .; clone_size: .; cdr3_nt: TGTGCCAGCAGCAAACGGAAGGGACTAGCGGGATACACAGATACGCAGTATTTT; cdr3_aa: CASSKRKGLAGYTDTQYF
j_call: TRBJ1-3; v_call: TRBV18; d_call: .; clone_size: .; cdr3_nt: TGTGCCAGCTCACCACTAACAGGCTCTGGAAACACCATATATTTT; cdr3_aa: CASSPLTGSGNTIYF
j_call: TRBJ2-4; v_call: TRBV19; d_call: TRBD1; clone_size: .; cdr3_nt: TGTGCCAGTTCCCTACAGGGGTCTCTAGCCAAAAACATTCAGTACTTC; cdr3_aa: CASSLQGSLAKNIQYF
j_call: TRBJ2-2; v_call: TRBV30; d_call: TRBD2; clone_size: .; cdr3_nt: TGTGCCTGGAGCCGACTAGCGGTCACCGGGGAGCTGTTTTTT; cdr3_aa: CAWSRLAVTGELFF
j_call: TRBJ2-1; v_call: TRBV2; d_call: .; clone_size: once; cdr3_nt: TGTGCCAGCAGTGAAACGGACAGTGGTCCGTATTATGAGCAGTTCTTC; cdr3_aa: CASSETDSGPYYEQFF
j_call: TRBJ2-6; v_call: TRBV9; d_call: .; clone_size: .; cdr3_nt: TGTGCCAGCAGCGTAGCAGGCACCGGGGCCAACGTCCTGACTTTC; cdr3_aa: CASSVAGTGANVLTF
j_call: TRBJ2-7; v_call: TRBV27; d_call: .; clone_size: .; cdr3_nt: TGTGCCAGCAGTCGTCAGACAGGAATCTACGAGCAGTACTTC; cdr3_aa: CASSRQTGIYEQYF
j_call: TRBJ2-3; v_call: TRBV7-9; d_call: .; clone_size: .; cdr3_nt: TGTGCCAGCAGCTCTAACAGGGTGGGCACAGATACGCAGTATTTT; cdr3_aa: CASSSNRVGTDTQYF
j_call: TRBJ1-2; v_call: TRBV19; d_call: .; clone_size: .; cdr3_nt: TGTGCCAGTAGTATAAGTTCAGGCAGTGATAACTATGGCTACACCTTC; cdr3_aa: CASSISSGSDNYGYTF
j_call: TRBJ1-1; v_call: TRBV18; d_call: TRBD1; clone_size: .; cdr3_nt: TGTGCCAGCTCACTTGGACAGGGGATAAATTTT; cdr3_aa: CASSLGQGINF
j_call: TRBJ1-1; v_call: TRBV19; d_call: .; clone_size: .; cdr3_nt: TGTGCCAGTAGTATCGACACATTGAACACTGAAGCTTTCTTT; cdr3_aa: CASSIDTLNTEAFF
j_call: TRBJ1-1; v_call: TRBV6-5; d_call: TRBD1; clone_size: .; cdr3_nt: TGTGCCAGCAGTTACTCGAGGACAGGGTCCACTGAAGCTTTCTTT; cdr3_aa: CASSYSRTGSTEAFF
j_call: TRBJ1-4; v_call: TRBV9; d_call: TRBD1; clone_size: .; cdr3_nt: TGTGCCAGCGGGACAGGGAATGAAAAACTGTTTTTT; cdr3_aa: CASGTGNEKLFF
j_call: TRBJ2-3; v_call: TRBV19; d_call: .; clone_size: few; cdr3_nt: TGTGCCAGTAGTATTAGTTATTGGGGGCTCGCAGATACGCAGTATTTT; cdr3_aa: CASSISYWGLADTQYF
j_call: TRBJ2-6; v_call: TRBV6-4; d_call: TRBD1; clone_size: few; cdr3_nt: TGTGCCAGCAGCCGGGACAGGGTGAGCTCTGGGGCCAACGTCCTGACTTTC; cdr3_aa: CASSRDRVSSGANVLTF
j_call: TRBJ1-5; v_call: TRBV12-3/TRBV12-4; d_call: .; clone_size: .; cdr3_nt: TGTGCCAGCAGTCGGTATAGCAATCAGCCCCAGCATTTT; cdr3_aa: CASSRYSNQPQHF
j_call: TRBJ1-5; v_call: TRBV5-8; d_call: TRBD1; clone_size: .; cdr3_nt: TGTGCCAGCAGCTCGGGGACAGGGGGCTTGAATCAGCCCCAGCATTTT; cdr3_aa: CASSSGTGGLNQPQHF